This T cell receptor beta chain derives from a study of blood T cell repertoires in COVID-19. Turning to the study itself: Samples of COVID-19 (acute and convalescent) were obtained from the United States, Italy and Spain.

In the source study's methods: The assay estimated nucleated cells by amplifying reference gene primers. Here immunoSEQ multiplex PCR was the method, and the copy in TCRdb shows in-frame clones only, minus some. That table supplies the V and J calls and clone size; D and trimming were determined from the DNA. The sample records roughly 140,000 clones, more than 80% being singletons. V lost 6 bases to trimming and J lost 0 bases; unmatched junction nucleotides: 4. There are 14 residues in the CDR3. The V gene's germline CDR1 is SNHLY and CDR2 FYNNEI. The genes are TRBV2 and TRBJ1-2; 7 bases map to TRBD1. This receptor was identified in a man between 65 and 80 years old with acute or convalescent COVID-19. Sequenced input: peripheral blood. The DNA of the CDR3 is TGTGCCAGCAGCGGGGACAGCTCTAACTATGGCTACACCTTC. Its protein is CASSGDSSNYGYTF.